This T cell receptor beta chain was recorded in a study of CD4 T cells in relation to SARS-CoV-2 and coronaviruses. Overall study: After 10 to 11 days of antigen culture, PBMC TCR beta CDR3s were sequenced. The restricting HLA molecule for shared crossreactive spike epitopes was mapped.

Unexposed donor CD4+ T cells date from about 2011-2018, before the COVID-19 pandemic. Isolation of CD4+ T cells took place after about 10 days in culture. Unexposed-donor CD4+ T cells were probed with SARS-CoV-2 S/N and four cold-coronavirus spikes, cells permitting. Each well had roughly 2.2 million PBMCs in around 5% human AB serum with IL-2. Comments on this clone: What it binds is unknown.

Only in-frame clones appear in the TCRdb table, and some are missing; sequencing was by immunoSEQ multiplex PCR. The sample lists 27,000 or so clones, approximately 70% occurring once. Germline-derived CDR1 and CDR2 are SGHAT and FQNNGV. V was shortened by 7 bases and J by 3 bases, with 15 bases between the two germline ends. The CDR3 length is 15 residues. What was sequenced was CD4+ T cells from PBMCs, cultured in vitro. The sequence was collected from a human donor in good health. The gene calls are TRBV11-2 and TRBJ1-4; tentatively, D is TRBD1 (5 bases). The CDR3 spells CASIRGLGPNEKLFF. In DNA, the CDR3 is TGTGCCAGCATCCGGGGTTTGGGGCCTAATGAAAAACTGTTTTTT.